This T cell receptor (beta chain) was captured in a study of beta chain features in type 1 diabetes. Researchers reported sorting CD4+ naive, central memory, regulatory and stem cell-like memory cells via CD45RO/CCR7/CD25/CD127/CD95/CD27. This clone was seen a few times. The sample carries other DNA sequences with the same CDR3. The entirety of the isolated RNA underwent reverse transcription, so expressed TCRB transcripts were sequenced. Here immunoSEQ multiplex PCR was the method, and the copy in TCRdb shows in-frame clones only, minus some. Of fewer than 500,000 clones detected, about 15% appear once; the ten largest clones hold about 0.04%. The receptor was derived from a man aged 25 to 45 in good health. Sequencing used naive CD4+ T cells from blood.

CDR3 residues: CAGRGNTEAFF. CDR3 in DNA: TGTGCCGGCCGGGGGAACACTGAAGCTTTCTTT. The chain joins TRBV30 to TRBJ1-1; no firm D call. V lost 8 bases to trimming and J lost 1 base, with 8 bases between them. The CDR3 is 11 residues long. Germline V lookup: CDR1 GTSNPN, CDR2 SVGIG (reference sequence).